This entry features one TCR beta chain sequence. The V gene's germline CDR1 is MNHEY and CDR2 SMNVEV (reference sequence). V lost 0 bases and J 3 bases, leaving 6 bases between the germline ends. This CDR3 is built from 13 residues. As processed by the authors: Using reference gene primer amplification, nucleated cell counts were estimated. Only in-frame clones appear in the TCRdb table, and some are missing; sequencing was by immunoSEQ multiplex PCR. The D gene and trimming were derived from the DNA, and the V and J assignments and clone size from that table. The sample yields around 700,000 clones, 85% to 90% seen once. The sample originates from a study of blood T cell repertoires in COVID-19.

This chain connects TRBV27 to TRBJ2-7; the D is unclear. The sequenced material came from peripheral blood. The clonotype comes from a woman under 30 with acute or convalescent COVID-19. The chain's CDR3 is CASSLSTHYEQYF. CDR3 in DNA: TGTGCCAGCAGTTTATCGACTCACTACGAGCAGTACTTC.